This entry describes one TCR beta chain. The antigen is undetermined. This entry belongs to a study of CD8+ T cells in alopecia areata. The CDR3 runs to 11 residues. Germline V gene lookup returns CDR1 GTSNPN and CDR2 SVGIG (reference sequence). V was cut by 5 bases and J by 6 bases, with 11 bases left in between. Extracted RNA was reverse transcribed into cDNA, the sequencing template. Sequenced by immunoSEQ multiplex PCR; TCRdb stores in-frame clones only, minus some. This sample carries under 300,000 clones, 67% of them seen once, and the ten largest clones take 1% to 1.5%. Study findings and constraints: Patients shared TCRs less clearly than mice did, possibly owing to HLA.

The source is a human donor with alopecia areata. The gene calls are TRBV30 and TRBJ2-7; possibly TRBD1 for D (5 bases). The sequenced sample was CD4+ T cells sorted from blood, obtained at week 0. In DNA, the CDR3 is TGTGCCTGGCAGGTTACAGGCGAGCAGTACTTC. Translating gives CAWQVTGEQYF.